The clone carrying this TCR beta chain was counted between two and nine times. Its specificity is unknown. The sample is drawn from a study of T cells after yellow fever vaccination. Whole-study findings and limits: Abundant bulk-population clonotypes could contaminate the FACS-sorted repertoires.

TCRdb used MiXCR to reprocess the 5' RACE reads, holding one entry per CDR3 protein. There are under 700,000 distinct CDR3 sequences in the sample; around 17% occur only once, and around 15% lies in the top ten. This CDR3 comprises 14 residues. Losses at the gene ends were 8 bases for V and 7 bases for J; bases not matched to a gene: 12. Germline CDR1 reads LNHDA; CDR2 reads SQIVND (reference sequence). This TCR came from a man in his late teens or twenties who received the YFV17D yellow fever vaccine. The V and J genes are TRBV19 and TRBJ2-3, with 7 nucleotides matching TRBD1. Sequencing was performed on PBMCs, taken 5 days after the first yellow fever vaccination. The CDR3 region has the DNA TGTGCCAGTTTCCAGACAGGGTTGGGAAATACGCAGTATTTT. Protein sequence: CASFQTGLGNTQYF.